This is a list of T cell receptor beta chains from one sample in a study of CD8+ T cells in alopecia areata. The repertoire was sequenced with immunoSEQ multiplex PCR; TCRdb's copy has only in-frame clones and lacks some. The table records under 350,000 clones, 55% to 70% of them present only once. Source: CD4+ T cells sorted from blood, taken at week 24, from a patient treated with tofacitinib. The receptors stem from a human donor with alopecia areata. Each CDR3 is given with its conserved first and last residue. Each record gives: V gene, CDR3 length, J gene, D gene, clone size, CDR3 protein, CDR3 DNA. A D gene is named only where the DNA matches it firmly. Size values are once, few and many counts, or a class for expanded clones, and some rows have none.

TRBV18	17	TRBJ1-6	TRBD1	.	CASSGDSLSSYNSPLHF	TGTGCCAGCTCAGGGGACAGCCTCAGCTCCTATAATTCACCCCTCCACTTT
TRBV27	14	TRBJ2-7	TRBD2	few	CASRLAGGPYEQYF	TGTGCCAGCAGGTTAGCGGGGGGGCCATACGAGCAGTACTTC
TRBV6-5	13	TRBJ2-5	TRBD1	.	CASRSRGRETQYF	TGTGCCAGCAGGAGTAGGGGGCGAGAGACCCAGTACTTC
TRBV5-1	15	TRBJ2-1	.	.	CASSFGTNRNNEQFF	TGCGCCAGCAGCTTCGGGACAAATAGGAACAATGAGCAGTTCTTC
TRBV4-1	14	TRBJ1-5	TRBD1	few	CASSPDRGGQPQHF	TGCGCCAGCAGCCCAGACAGGGGAGGTCAGCCCCAGCATTTT
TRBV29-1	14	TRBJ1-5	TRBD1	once	CSVKTGQGNQPQHF	TGCAGCGTTAAGACAGGGCAGGGCAATCAGCCCCAGCATTTT
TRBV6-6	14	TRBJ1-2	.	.	CASSYEAGWYGYTF	TGTGCCAGCAGTTACGAGGCAGGGTGGTATGGCTACACCTTC
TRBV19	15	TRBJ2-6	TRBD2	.	CASVGLAAGANVLTF	TGTGCCAGTGTGGGACTAGCAGCAGGGGCCAACGTCCTGACTTTC
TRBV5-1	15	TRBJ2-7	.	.	CASSLARPPIYEQYF	TGCGCCAGCAGCTTGGCTCGACCTCCAATCTACGAGCAGTACTTC
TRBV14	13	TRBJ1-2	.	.	CASSQVGNYGYTF	TGTGCCAGCAGCCAAGTCGGAAACTATGGCTACACCTTC
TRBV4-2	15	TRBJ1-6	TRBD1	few	CASSPRDRENSPLHF	TGTGCCAGCAGCCCCAGGGACAGGGAAAATTCACCCCTCCACTTT
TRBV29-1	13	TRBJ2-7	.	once	CSAGTSGVGEQYF	TGCAGCGCCGGGACGTCAGGGGTTGGCGAGCAGTACTTC
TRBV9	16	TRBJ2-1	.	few	CASSVGVGGSYNEQFF	TGTGCCAGCAGCGTAGGCGTAGGGGGCTCCTACAATGAGCAGTTCTTC
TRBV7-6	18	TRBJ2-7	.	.	CASSPGTGLTRGVYEQYF	TGTGCCAGCAGCCCAGGGACAGGATTAACCCGGGGGGTCTACGAGCAGTACTTC
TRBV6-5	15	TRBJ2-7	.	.	CASSSSGQNFGEQYF	TGTGCCAGCAGTTCGTCAGGGCAAAACTTCGGCGAGCAGTACTTC
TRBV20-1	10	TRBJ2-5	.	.	CSASYVAQYF	TGCAGTGCTAGCTACGTGGCCCAGTACTTC
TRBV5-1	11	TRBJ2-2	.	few	CASTTTGELFF	TGCGCCAGCACGACCACCGGGGAGCTGTTTTTT
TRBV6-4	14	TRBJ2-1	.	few	CASSATGTDNEQFF	TGTGCCAGCAGCGCGACCGGGACTGACAATGAGCAGTTCTTC
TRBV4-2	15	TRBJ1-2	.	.	CASSQGDGGFYGYTF	TGTGCCAGCAGCCAAGGAGACGGAGGGTTCTATGGCTACACCTTC
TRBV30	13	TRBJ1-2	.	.	CAWTPGRLRDYTF	TGTGCCTGGACCCCGGGGCGGCTTCGGGACTACACCTTC
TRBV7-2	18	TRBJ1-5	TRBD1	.	CASSSPGTGSGVAQPQHF	TGTGCCAGCAGCTCGCCCGGGACAGGGAGCGGGGTGGCTCAGCCCCAGCATTTT
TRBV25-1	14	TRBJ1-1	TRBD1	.	CASSKGQGALQAFF	TGTGCCAGCAGTAAAGGACAGGGGGCTTTACAAGCTTTCTTT
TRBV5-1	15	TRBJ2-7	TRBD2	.	CASSWGLAGDYEQYF	TGCGCCAGCAGCTGGGGACTAGCGGGTGATTACGAGCAGTACTTC
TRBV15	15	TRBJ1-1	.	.	CATSRAAGEGTEAFF	TGTGCCACCAGCAGAGCGGCGGGAGAGGGGACTGAAGCTTTCTTT
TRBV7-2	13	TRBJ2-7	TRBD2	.	CASSQRTAGGQYF	TGTGCCAGCAGCCAACGTACAGCGGGAGGGCAGTACTTC
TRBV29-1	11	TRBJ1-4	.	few	CSVDLNEKLFF	TGCAGCGTTGATCTGAATGAAAAACTGTTTTTT
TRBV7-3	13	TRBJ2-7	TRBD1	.	CASSKQGADEQYF	TGTGCCAGCAGCAAGCAGGGGGCCGACGAGCAGTACTTC
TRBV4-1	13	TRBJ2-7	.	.	CASSLGQTYEQYF	TGCGCCAGCAGCCTAGGACAGACCTACGAGCAGTACTTC
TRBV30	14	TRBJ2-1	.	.	CAWRGQGPYNEQFF	TGTGCCTGGAGAGGGCAGGGACCGTACAATGAGCAGTTCTTC
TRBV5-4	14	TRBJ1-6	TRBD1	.	CASSSGQGNSPLHF	TGTGCCAGCAGCTCGGGACAGGGTAATTCACCCCTCCACTTT
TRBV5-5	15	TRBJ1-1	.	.	CASSRLQGTGTEAFF	TGTGCCAGCAGCAGACTACAGGGAACGGGGACTGAAGCTTTCTTT
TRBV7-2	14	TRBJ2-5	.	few	CASSLGASRETQYF	TGTGCCAGCAGCTTAGGTGCGAGTAGAGAGACCCAGTACTTC
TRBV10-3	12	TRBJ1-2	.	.	CAISLTEDGYTF	TGTGCCATCAGCTTGACAGAAGATGGCTACACCTTC
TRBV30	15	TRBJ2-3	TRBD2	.	CAWSVKAGGADTQYF	TGTGCCTGGAGTGTAAAAGCGGGGGGCGCAGATACGCAGTATTTT
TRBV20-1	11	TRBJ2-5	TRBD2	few	CSLLAAETQYF	TGCAGCTTGCTAGCGGCAGAGACCCAGTACTTC
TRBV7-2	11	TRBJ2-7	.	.	CASSLVGEQYF	TGTGCCAGCAGCTTAGTTGGCGAGCAGTACTTC
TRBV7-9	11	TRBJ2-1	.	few	CASSWHNEQFF	TGTGCCAGCAGCTGGCACAATGAGCAGTTCTTC
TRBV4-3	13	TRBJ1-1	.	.	CASSRSRNTEAFF	TGCGCCAGCAGCCGCAGTAGGAACACTGAAGCTTTCTTT
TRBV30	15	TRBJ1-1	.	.	CAWTTLGQGQTEAFF	TGTGCCTGGACCACTCTAGGGCAGGGGCAAACTGAAGCTTTCTTT
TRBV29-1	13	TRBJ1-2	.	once	CSVDSTGNYGYTF	TGCAGCGTTGATTCCACAGGGAACTATGGCTACACCTTC
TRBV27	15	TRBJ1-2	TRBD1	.	CASSQYRQGNGGYTF	TGTGCCAGCAGTCAGTATCGACAGGGTAACGGTGGCTACACCTTC
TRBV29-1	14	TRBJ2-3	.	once	CSVERWQAADTQYF	TGCAGCGTTGAAAGATGGCAGGCTGCAGATACGCAGTATTTT
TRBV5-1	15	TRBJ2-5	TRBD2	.	CASSLGGGGQETQYF	TGCGCCAGCAGCTTGGGAGGCGGGGGTCAAGAGACCCAGTACTTC
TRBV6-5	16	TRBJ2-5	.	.	CASSYRGPQRGETQYF	TGTGCCAGCAGTTACCGGGGACCGCAAAGAGGGGAGACCCAGTACTTC
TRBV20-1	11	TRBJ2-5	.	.	CSATNSETQYF	TGCAGTGCTACCAATTCGGAGACCCAGTACTTC
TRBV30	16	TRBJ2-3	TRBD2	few	CAWSALGGFLTDTQYF	TGTGCCTGGAGCGCACTGGGGGGGTTCCTCACAGATACGCAGTATTTT
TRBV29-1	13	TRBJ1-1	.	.	CSVAKVLNTEAFF	TGCAGCGTTGCAAAGGTTCTGAACACTGAAGCTTTCTTT
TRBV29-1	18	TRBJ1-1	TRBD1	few	CSVAPRTGGVGMNTEAFF	TGCAGCGTTGCCCCAAGGACAGGGGGCGTGGGTATGAACACTGAAGCTTTCTTT
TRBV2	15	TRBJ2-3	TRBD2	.	CASQGVGLASDTQYF	TGTGCCAGTCAAGGGGTAGGACTAGCGTCAGATACGCAGTATTTT
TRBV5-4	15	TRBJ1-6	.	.	CASARGEGGNSPLHF	TGTGCCAGCGCACGCGGGGAAGGCGGCAATTCACCCCTCCACTTT
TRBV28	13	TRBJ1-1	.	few	CASSRDSNTEAFF	TGTGCCAGCAGTAGAGACAGTAACACTGAAGCTTTCTTT
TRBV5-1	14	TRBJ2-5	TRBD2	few	CASSFGLARGTQYF	TGCGCCAGCAGCTTCGGACTAGCAAGGGGGACCCAGTACTTC
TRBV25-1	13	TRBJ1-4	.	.	CASSSSPSPRLFF	TGTGCCAGCAGCAGTTCCCCAAGTCCTCGGTTGTTTTTT
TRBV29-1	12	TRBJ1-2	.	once	CSGSTENYGYTF	TGCAGCGGGTCGACAGAAAACTATGGCTACACCTTC